This passage covers 28 T cell receptor beta chains from one sample sequenced in a study of monozygotic twins with inflammatory bowel disease. After re-calling the 5' RACE reads, TCRdb lists one entry per CDR3 protein, DNA absent. With over 350,000 distinct CDR3 sequences in the sample, the ten largest clones hold 2.5% to 3%. Material for sequencing was blood. The receptors were gathered from a human donor with ulcerative colitis or Crohn's disease, or a healthy co-twin of an affected twin (not recorded which).

The chain is built from TRBV4-2 and TRBJ2-5; checking the TCRdb D call of TRBD1 is not possible without DNA. Germline V gives CDR1 LGHNA, CDR2 YNFKEQ. The CDR3 has 17 residues. CDR3: CASSQDLSRGKEVTQYF.

The V call is TRBV12-3 or TRBV12-4, the J call TRBJ2-5; without DNA, the TCRdb call of TRBD2 cannot be checked. The CDR3 sequence is 16 residues long. The CDR3 reads CASSVRGAGEQETQYF.

The chain has TRBV12-3 or TRBV12-4 and TRBJ1-4. The CDR3 totals 12 residues. CDR3 protein: CASSVRGGKLFF.

This rearrangement joins TRBV9 to TRBJ2-1; TCRdb's D call of TRBD1 is untestable without DNA. The CDR3 has 15 amino acids. Germline-derived CDR1 and CDR2 are SGDLS and YYNGEE. The CDR3 protein is CASSTSGGEYNEQFF.

The chain has TRBV5-1 and TRBJ1-5; as DNA is missing, the TRBD1 call by TCRdb cannot be tested. From germline, CDR1 is SGHRS and CDR2 YFSETQ. This CDR3 comprises 14 residues. The CDR3 protein is CASSSRQGEQPQHF.

The chain recombines TRBV7-2 with TRBJ2-1; TCRdb's D call of TRBD2 is untestable without DNA. Germline assignment: CDR1 SGHTA and CDR2 FQGNSA. The CDR3 covers 15 residues. The CDR3 sequence is CASTAAGGSFHEQFF.

The chain links TRBV6-4 to TRBJ2-2; absent DNA, TCRdb's TRBD2 call cannot be checked. The CDR3 runs 15 residues. Germline V gene sequence: CDR1 MRHNA, CDR2 SNTAGT. The CDR3 loop reads CASSPGTSGTGELFF.

The J gene is TRBJ2-7, the V gene TRBV5-1; TCRdb gives TRBD2 as the D gene, but with no DNA this cannot be confirmed. The length of the CDR3 is 14 residues. Germline CDR1 SGHRS, CDR2 YFSETQ. The chain's CDR3 is CASSFGQGLDEQYF.

The gene calls are TRBV11-2 and TRBJ2-7. CDR3 length equals 15 residues. CDR1 and CDR2 from the germline V gene are SGHAT and FQNNGV. The CDR3 here is CASSLNADSTHEQYF.

The rearrangement uses TRBV5-1 and TRBJ2-7; the D call of TRBD1 rests on TCRdb alone, since no DNA is present to check it. Germline V lookup: CDR1 SGHRS, CDR2 YFSETQ. The CDR3 has 14 amino acids. This chain's CDR3 is CASSTGQGVYEQYF.

The chain joins TRBV7-6 to TRBJ2-7; TCRdb indicates TRBD1, and absent DNA this call remains unverified. From germline, CDR1 is SGHVS and CDR2 FNYEAQ. CDR3 length: 15 amino acids. CDR3 amino acids: CASSLVQGVSYEQYF.

The rearrangement joins TRBV5-1 to TRBJ2-3. This CDR3 comprises 16 residues. Germline CDR1 reads SGHRS; CDR2 reads YFSETQ. The CDR3 here is CASSLERRKSTDTQYF.

The CDR3 sequence: CASSTNPGDSPLHF. V gene TRBV28 combines with J gene TRBJ1-6; lacking DNA, the TRBD1 call made by TCRdb goes unchecked. The germline V gene has CDR1 MDHEN and CDR2 SYDVKM. This CDR3 is built from 14 residues.

V and J are TRBV6-2 or TRBV6-3 and TRBJ2-7; TCRdb indicates TRBD1, and absent DNA this call remains unverified. Germline CDR1 is MNHEY and CDR2 is SVGEGT. This CDR3 region has 18 residues. The CDR3 is CASSYTGQGVTGGYEQYF.

The chain has TRBV4-3 and TRBJ1-6; TCRdb's D call of TRBD1 is untestable without DNA. Germline loops: CDR1 LGHNA, CDR2 YSLEER. The CDR3 runs to 15 residues. The CDR3 region is CASSHGAATNSPLHF.

The chain employs TRBV5-1 and TRBJ2-1; TCRdb's assignment of TRBD1 cannot be checked, as there is no DNA. CDR3 length: 15 amino acids. Germline V gene lookup returns CDR1 SGHRS and CDR2 YFSETQ. The chain's CDR3 is CASSPLGVSYNEQFF.

This chain connects TRBV5-1 to TRBJ2-2. CDR3 size: 18 residues. The germline gives CDR1 SGHRS, CDR2 YFSETQ. CDR3 region: CASSLAPMGTGNTGELFF.

This rearrangement joins TRBV6-2 or TRBV6-3 to TRBJ2-1; TCRdb designates TRBD1, a call that cannot be tested without DNA. The CDR3 contains 14 residues. Germline CDR1 is MNHEY and CDR2 is SVGEGT. This CDR3 is CASSPGTVDNEQFF.

The gene calls are TRBV20-1 and TRBJ1-4. The CDR3 runs 14 residues. CDR1 and CDR2 from the germline V gene are DFQATT and SNEGSKA (reference sequence). The CDR3 sequence is CSARDVGGIEKLFF.

The V gene is TRBV4-1, the J gene TRBJ1-2; TCRdb outputs TRBD1, but without DNA this stays unchecked. Germline V CDR1 and CDR2: MGHRA, YSYEKL. CDR3 length equals 14 residues. The CDR3: CASSSASGGPGYTF.

The chain recombines TRBV4-1 with TRBJ1-3. CDR1 is MGHRA, CDR2 YSYEKL, per germline. The CDR3 runs 16 residues. This CDR3 reads CASSQGTGRVGNTIYF.

This chain joins TRBV5-1 and TRBJ1-2; TCRdb returns TRBD1, unconfirmable since there is no DNA. Germline CDR1 and CDR2: SGHRS and YFSETQ. CDR3 length equals 14 residues. CDR3 protein: CASSLGTGVYGYTF.

V gene TRBV20-1 combines with J gene TRBJ1-3; with no DNA, the TCRdb D assignment of TRBD1 cannot be verified. Looked up from germline, CDR1 is DFQATT and CDR2 is SNEGSKA (reference sequence). This CDR3 comprises 16 residues. The CDR3 sequence is CSARRGRGVDGNTIYF.

The chain has TRBV4-3 and TRBJ2-3; TCRdb's assignment of TRBD2 cannot be checked, as there is no DNA. The V gene's germline CDR1 is LGHNA and CDR2 YSLEER. The CDR3 has 15 residues. CDR3 sequence: CASSQDMVASDTQYF.

This chain links TRBV9 with TRBJ1-2; no DNA is available, so the TRBD1 call from TCRdb remains unchecked. Germline loops: CDR1 SGDLS, CDR2 YYNGEE. The CDR3 spans 14 residues. The CDR3: CASSQLDRNYGYTF.

The V and J genes are TRBV7-9 and TRBJ2-7; the D call of TRBD1 rests on TCRdb alone, since no DNA is present to check it. The CDR3 consists of 15 residues. In germline, CDR1 is SEHNR, CDR2 FQNEAQ (reference sequence). CDR3 protein: CASSLTTGGIYEQYF.

This chain links TRBV12-3 or TRBV12-4 with TRBJ2-7; no DNA is available, so the TRBD1 call from TCRdb remains unchecked. The CDR3 is 13 amino acids. The CDR3 here is CASSRDANSQQYF.

The rearrangement uses TRBV6-5 and TRBJ1-1. The germline CDR1 and CDR2 sequences are MNHEY and SVGAGI. CDR3 size: 14 residues. This CDR3 reads CASSLTVFYTEAFF.